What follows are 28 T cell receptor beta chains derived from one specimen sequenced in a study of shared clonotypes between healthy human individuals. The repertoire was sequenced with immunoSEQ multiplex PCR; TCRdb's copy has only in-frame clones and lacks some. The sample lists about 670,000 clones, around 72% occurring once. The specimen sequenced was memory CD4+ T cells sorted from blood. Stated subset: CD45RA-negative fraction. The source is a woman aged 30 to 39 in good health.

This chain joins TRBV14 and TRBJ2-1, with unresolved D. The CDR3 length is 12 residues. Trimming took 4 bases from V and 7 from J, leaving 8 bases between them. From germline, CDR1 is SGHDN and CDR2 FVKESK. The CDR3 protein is CASSLNWNEQFF. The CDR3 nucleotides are TGTGCCAGCAGCCTCAACTGGAATGAGCAGTTCTTC.

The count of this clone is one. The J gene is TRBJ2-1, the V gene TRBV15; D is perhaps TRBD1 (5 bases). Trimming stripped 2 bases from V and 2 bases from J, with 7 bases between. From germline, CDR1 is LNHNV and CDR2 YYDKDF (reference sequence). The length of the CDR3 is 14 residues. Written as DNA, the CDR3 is TGTGCCACCAGCAGACAGGGTCCCTACAATGAGCAGTTCTTC. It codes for CATSRQGPYNEQFF.

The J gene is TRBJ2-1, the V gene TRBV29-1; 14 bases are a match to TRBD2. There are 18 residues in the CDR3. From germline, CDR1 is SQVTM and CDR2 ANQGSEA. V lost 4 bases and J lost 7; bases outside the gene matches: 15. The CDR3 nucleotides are TGCAGCGTTGGGGGACTAGCGGGAGCCTACAAAGCACAGAATGAGCAGTTCTTC. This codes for CSVGGLAGAYKAQNEQFF.

Here the CDR3 reads CASSPGGRDTEAFF. CDR3 DNA sequence: TGTGCCAGCAGCCCAGGGGGAAGGGACACTGAAGCTTTCTTT. The V gene is TRBV27, the J gene TRBJ1-1; TRBD1 aligns across 7 bases. Germline lookup yields CDR1 MNHEY and CDR2 SMNVEV (reference sequence). V gave up 6 bases and J gave up 3 bases; unmatched junction bases: 7. The CDR3 spans 14 residues.

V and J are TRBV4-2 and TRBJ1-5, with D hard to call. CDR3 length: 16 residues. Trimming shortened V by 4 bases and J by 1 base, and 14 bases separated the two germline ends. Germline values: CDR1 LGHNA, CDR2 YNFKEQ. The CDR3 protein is CASSPTSEDSNQPQHF. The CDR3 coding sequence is TGTGCCAGCAGCCCAACGTCCGAAGACAGCAATCAGCCCCAGCATTTT.

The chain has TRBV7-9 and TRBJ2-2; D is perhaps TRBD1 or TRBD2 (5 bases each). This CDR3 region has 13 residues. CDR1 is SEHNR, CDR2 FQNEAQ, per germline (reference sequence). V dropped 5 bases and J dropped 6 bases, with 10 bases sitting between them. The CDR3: CASSAQGPGELFF. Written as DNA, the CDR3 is TGTGCCAGCAGCGCTCAGGGACCCGGGGAGCTGTTTTTT.

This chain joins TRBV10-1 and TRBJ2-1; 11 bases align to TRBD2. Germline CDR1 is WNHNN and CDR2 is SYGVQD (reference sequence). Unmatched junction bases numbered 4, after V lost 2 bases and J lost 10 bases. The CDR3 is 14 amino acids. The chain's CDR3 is CASSEHSGRGEQFF. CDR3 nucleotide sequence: TGCGCCAGCAGTGAGCATAGCGGGAGGGGAGAGCAGTTCTTC.

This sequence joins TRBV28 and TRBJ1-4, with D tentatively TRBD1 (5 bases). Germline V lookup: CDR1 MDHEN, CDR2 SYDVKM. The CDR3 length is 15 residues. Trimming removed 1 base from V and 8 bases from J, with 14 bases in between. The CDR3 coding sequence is TGTGCCAGCAGTTTATTAGGCAGGGAGGAAGAAAAACTGTTTTTT. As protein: CASSLLGREEEKLFF.

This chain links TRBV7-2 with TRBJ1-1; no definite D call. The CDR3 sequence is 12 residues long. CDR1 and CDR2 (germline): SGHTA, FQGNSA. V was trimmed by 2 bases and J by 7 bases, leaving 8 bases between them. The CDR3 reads CASSLKVYEAFF. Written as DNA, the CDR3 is TGTGCCAGCAGCTTAAAGGTTTATGAAGCTTTCTTT.

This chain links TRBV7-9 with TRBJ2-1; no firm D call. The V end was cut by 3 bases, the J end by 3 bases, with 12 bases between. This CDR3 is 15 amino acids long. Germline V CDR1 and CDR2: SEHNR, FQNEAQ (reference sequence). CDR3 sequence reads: CASSLGLKNYNEQFF. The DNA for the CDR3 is TGTGCCAGCAGCTTGGGTCTTAAAAACTACAATGAGCAGTTCTTC. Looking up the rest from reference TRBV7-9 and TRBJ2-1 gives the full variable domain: DTGVSQNPRHKITKRGQNVTFRCDPISEHNRLYWYRQTLGQGPEFLTYFQNEAQLEKSRLLSDRFSAERPKGSFSTLEIQRTEQGDSAMYLCASSLGLKNYNEQFFGPGTRLTVL.

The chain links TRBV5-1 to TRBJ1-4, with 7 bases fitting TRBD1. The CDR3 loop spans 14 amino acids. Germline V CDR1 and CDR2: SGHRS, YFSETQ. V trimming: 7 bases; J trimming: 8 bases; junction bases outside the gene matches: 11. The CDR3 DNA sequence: TGCGCCAGCGCGCTCGGAGGGGGCGCAGAAAAACTGTTTTTT. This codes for CASALGGGAEKLFF. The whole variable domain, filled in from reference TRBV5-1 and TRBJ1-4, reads KAGVTQTPRYLIKTRGQQVTLSCSPISGHRSVSWYQQTPGQGLQFLFEYFSETQRNKGNFPGRFSGRQFSNSRSEMNVSTLELGDSALYLCASALGGGAEKLFFGSGTQLSVL.

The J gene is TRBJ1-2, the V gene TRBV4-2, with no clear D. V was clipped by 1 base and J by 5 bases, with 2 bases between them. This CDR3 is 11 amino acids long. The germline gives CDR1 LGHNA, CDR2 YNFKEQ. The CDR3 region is CASSQGYGYTF. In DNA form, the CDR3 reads TGTGCCAGCAGCCAAGGATATGGCTACACCTTC.

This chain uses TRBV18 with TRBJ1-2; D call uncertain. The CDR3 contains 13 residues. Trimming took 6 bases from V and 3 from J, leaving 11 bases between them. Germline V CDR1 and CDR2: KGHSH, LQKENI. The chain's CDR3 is CASSPEVDYGYTF. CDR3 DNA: TGTGCCAGCTCCCCGGAGGTGGACTATGGCTACACCTTC.

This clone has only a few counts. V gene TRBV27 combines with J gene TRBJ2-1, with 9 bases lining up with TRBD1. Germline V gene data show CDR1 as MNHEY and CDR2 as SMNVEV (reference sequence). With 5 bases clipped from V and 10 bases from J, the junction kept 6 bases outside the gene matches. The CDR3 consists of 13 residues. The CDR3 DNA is TGTGCCAGCAGTGGGGGGGACAGGGCCGAGCAGTTCTTC. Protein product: CASSGGDRAEQFF.

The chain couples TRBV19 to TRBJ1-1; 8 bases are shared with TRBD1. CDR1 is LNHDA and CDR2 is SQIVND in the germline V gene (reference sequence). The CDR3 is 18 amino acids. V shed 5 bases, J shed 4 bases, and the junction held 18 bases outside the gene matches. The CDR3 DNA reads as TGTGCCAGTAGTCTCGCTACCGCAGGGGGCGGAATGGGCACTGAAGCTTTCTTT. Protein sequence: CASSLATAGGGMGTEAFF. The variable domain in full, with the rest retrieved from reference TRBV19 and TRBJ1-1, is DGGITQSPKYLFRKEGQNVTLSCEQNLNHDAMYWYRQDPGQGLRLIYYSQIVNDFQKGDIAEGYSVSREKKESFPLTVTSAQKNPTAFYLCASSLATAGGGMGTEAFFGQGTRLTVV.

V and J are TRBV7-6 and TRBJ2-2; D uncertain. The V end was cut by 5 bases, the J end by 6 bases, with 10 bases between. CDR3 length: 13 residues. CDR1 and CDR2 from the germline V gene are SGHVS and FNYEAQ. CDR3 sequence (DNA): TGTGCCAGCAGCCGCTCGCTCCCCGGGGAGCTGTTTTTT. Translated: CASSRSLPGELFF.

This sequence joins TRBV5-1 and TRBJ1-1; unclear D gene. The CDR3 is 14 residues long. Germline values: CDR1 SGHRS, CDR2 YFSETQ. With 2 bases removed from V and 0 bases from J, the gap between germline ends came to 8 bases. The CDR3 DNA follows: TGCGCCAGCAGCTTTGCAGTGATGAACACTGAAGCTTTCTTT. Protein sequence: CASSFAVMNTEAFF.

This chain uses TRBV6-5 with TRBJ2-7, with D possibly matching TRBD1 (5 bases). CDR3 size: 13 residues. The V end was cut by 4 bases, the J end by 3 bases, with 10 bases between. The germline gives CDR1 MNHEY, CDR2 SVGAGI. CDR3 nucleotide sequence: TGTGCCAGCAGTTTTGTAGGGGACTACGAGCAGTACTTC. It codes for CASSFVGDYEQYF.

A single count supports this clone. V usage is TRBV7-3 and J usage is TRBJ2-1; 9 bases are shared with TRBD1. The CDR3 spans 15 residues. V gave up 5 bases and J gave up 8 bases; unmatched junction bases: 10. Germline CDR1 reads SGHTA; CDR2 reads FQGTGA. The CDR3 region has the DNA TGTGCCAGCAGCCCCGGGACAGGGAGGGCTGATGAGCAGTTCTTC. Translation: CASSPGTGRADEQFF.

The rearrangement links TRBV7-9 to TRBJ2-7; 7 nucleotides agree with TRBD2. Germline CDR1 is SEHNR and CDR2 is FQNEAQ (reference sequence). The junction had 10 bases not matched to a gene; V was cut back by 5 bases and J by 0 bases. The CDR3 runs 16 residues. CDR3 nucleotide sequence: TGTGCCAGCAGCCGATCCGGGGGGACTCCCTCCTACGAGCAGTACTTC. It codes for CASSRSGGTPSYEQYF.

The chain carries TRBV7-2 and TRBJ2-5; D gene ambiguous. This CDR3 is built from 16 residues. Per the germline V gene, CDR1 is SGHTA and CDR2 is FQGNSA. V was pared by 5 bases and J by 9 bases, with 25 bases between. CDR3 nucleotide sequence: TGTGCCAGCAGCCCGACCCGCAGGTCCCCTGGGGTAGCCCAGTACTTC. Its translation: CASSPTRRSPGVAQYF.

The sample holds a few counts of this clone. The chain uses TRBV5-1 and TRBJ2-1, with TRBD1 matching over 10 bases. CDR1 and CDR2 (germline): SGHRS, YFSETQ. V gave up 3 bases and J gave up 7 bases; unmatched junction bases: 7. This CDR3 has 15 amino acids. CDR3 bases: TGCGCCAGCAGCTGGACGGGACAGGGGAGTAATGAGCAGTTCTTC. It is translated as CASSWTGQGSNEQFF.

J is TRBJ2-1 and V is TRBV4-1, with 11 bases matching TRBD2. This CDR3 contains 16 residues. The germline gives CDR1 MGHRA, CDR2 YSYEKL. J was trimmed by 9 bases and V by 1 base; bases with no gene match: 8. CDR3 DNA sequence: TGCGCCAGCAGCCAAGCGGCTAGCGGGAGGTCGAGTGAGCAGTTCTTC. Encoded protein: CASSQAASGRSSEQFF.

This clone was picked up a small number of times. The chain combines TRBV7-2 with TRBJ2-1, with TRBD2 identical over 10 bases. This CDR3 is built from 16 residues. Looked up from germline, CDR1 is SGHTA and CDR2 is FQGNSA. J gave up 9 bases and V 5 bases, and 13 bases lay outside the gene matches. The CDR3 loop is CASSPTTLAGEREQFF. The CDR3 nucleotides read TGTGCCAGCAGCCCGACAACCCTAGCGGGAGAACGTGAGCAGTTCTTC.

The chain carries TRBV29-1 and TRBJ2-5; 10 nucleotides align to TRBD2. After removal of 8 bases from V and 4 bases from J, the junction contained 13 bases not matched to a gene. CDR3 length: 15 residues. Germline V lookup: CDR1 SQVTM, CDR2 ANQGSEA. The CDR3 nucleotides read TGCAGCTCCCGTCAGGCTAGCGGGAGAGGAGAGACCCAGTACTTC. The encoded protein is CSSRQASGRGETQYF.

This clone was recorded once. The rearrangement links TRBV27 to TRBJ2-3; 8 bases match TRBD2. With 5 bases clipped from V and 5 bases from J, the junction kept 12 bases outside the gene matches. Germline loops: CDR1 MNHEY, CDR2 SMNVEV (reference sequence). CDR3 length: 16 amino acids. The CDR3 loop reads CASSPSSGSGEDTQYF. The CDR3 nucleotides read TGTGCCAGCAGTCCCTCGAGCGGGAGTGGTGAAGATACGCAGTATTTT.

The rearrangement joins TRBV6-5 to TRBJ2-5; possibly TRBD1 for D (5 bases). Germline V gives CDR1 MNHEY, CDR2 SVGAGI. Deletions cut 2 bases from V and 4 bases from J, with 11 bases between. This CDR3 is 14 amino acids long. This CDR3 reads CASSYQGSVETQYF. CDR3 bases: TGTGCCAGCAGTTACCAGGGTTCGGTAGAGACCCAGTACTTC.

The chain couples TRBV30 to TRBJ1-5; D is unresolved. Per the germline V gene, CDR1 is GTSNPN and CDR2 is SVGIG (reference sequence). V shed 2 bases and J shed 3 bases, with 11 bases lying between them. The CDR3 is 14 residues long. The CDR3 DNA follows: TGTGCCTGGAGTATTGGCGACCTCAATCAGCCCCAGCATTTT. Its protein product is CAWSIGDLNQPQHF. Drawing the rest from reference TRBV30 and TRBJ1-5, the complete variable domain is SQTIHQWPATLVQPVGSPLSLECTVEGTSNPNLYWYRQAAGRGLQLLFYSVGIGQISSEVPQNLSASRPQDRQFILSSKKLLLSDSGFYLCAWSIGDLNQPQHFGDGTRLSIL.